This TCR beta chain was documented in a study of a mutant IDH1 vaccine in newly diagnosed glioma (dated by TCRdb to the early 2020s). As for the study more broadly: Vaccination began 4-6 weeks after radiotherapy alone, or alongside temozolomide cycles in the chemotherapy-containing groups. Of the approximately 30 treated patients, about 62% were male and approximately 40% were female, and a mean age of roughly 40 years was recorded. Longitudinal TCRB deep sequencing was performed for about two dozen treated patients wherever samples were available for exploratory analyses. Peripheral blood was collected at six visits: V03 (baseline), V05, V07, V10, V12 and V13. The week-35 safety follow-up took place at visit V12, and the week-47 end of study took place at visit V13. Prior to enrollment, patients had been given standard therapy consisting of radiotherapy alone, temozolomide alone, or radiochemotherapy with temozolomide, with the combination given to most patients.

Deletion took 3 bases off V and 6 bases off J, with a span of 17 bases between the germline ends. The CDR3 has 15 amino acids, counting the end cysteine and phenylalanine. Just the 45-base CDR3 DNA is kept, in frame starting at base 1. The CDR1 and CDR2 encoded by the germline V gene are KGHSH and LQKENI. Library preparation employed the immunoSEQ multiplex PCR assay. Rearranged TCR beta chain sequences were amplified with the hsTCRB Kit following the manufacturer's protocol. TCRB libraries were sequenced on an Illumina MiSeq. In the source study's methods: The kit vendor's proprietary platform handled demultiplexing, trimming and gene mapping. TCRdb limited this immuneACCESS table to in-frame rearrangements with V and J called. A share of clones is missing; checked studies link under half to unresolved V genes, and the rest is unexplained. D and trimming come from the DNA, and the V and J calls and clone size come from that table. Across this sample there are 45,000 to 65,000 clones, with 65% seen only once. About 5% of the sample rests with the top ten.

The intended sense of this specimen's time point label: week 47, end of study. A 20-mer mutant IDH1 peptide at 300 micrograms in Montanide made up each vaccine dose, which was injected subcutaneously together with topical imiquimod. Across visits V03 through V10, patients got a total of eight vaccinations, given in weeks 1, 3, 5, 7, 11, 15, 19 and 23. All donors had newly diagnosed IDH1-mutant astrocytomas of WHO grade 3 or 4 that showed loss of nuclear ATRX. The samples were drawn from NOA16, a multicentre, single-arm, open-label phase I trial in Germany that tested a mutant IDH1 peptide vaccine in humans for the first time. Genomic DNA for TCRB sequencing was isolated from EDTA blood with the DNeasy Blood and Tissue Kit. On this clone itself: Its antigen remains undetermined. No per-base quality is available; no much larger clone lies one base away.

What the work shows at the level of the full study, not this receptor alone: According to the authors, sample limitations meant that analyses of patient blood samples could not be reproduced. Immune responses induced by the vaccine were seen in roughly 95% of patients across multiple MHC alleles. Pseudoprogression appeared unrelated to alterations in the top peripheral T cell clonotypes detected by TCRB sequencing. Availability determined which PBMC samples were chosen for TCRB deep sequencing.

This receptor was taken from a middle-aged man with glioma. Some clones in this sample may be carry-over from other donors' samples. This sample comprised peripheral blood mononuclear cells (PBMCs), obtained from a glioma patient whose treatment included an IDH1 peptide vaccine. The chain is assembled from TRBV18 and TRBJ1-2, with the D gene too uncertain to name. The DNA sequence is TGTGCCAGCTCACCTAATTCGAGGGCGTGGGATGGCTACACCTTC. It encodes CASSPNSRAWDGYTF.